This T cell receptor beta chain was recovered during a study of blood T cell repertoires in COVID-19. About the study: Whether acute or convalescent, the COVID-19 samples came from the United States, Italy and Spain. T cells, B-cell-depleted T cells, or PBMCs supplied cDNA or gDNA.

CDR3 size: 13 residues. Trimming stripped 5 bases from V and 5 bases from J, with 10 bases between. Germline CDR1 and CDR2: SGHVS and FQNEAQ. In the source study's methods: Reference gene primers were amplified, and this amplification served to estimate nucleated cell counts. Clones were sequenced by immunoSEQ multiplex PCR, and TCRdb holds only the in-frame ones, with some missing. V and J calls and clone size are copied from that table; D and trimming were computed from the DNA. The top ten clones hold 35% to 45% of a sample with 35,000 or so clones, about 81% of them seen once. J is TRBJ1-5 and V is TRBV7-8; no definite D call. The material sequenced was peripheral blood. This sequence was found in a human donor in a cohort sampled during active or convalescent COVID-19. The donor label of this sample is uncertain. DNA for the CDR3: TGTGCCAGCAGCCGTTACGAGGATCAGCCCCAGCATTTT. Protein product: CASSRYEDQPQHF.